The TCR beta chain described here comes from a study of blood T cell repertoires in COVID-19. About the research overall: PBMCs, B-cell-depleted T cells, or T cells were the source of the cDNA or gDNA that made up the material.

Study processing details: Estimated nucleated cell counts came from reference gene primer amplification. Assay: immunoSEQ multiplex PCR; the TCRdb copy retains only in-frame clones and omits some. Clone size and the V and J calls come from that table; the DNA yielded D and trimming. The sample holds about 73,000 clones, around 82% seen once. CDR1 is LNHNV and CDR2 is YYDKDF in the germline V gene (reference sequence). V was cut by 0 bases and J by 9 bases, with 15 bases left in between. This CDR3 has 15 amino acids. Sequences were obtained from peripheral blood. This TCR was sampled from a human donor in a cohort sampled during active COVID-19. The rearrangement links TRBV15 to TRBJ2-1; D not certain. Here the CDR3 DNA reads TGTGCCACCAGCAGAGATCGGCTAGTAGGTAGTGAGCAGTTCTTC. Translating it yields CATSRDRLVGSEQFF.